The clone carrying this T cell receptor beta chain was observed a few times. Its specificity is not known. The CDR3 sequence is 15 residues long. CDR1 and CDR2 (germline): SGHTA, FQGTGA. Trimming stripped 2 bases from V and 2 bases from J, with 10 bases between. A library of TCRbeta sequences, prepared with unique molecular identifiers, was generated. One entry per CDR3 protein, called by TCRdb with MiXCR from the PCR reads. The table lists a few hundred thousand distinct CDR3 sequences, 10% to 15% of them singletons. This entry is derived from a study of T-cell reconstitution after alpha-beta-depleted transplantation in children. General study results and limits: Expanded clones from the graft, numbering several hundred, reportedly supplied alpha-beta T cells about two months after transplant.

The rearrangement uses TRBV7-3 and TRBJ2-1; maybe TRBD2 (6 bases). This specimen consisted of PBMCs, mostly from graft donor cells, obtained 360 days after TCRalphabeta/CD19-depleted stem cell transplant. This TCR came from a male patient younger than 18 who had a stem cell transplant for acute myeloid leukemia, so the T cells may come from the graft donor. The CDR3 region has the DNA TGTGCCAGCAGCTTAGTGGGACTGGCCTACAATGAGCAGTTCTTC. The encoded protein is CASSLVGLAYNEQFF.